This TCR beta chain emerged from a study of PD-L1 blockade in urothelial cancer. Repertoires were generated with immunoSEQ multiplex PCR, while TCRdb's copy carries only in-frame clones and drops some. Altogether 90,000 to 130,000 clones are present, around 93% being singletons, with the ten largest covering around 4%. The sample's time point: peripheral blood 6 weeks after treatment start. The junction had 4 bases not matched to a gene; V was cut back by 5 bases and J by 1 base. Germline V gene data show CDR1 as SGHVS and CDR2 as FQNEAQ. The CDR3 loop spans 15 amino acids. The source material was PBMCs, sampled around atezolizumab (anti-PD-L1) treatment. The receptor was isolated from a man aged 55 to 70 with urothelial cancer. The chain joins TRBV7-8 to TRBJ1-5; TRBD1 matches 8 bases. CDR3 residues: CASSTRDRSNQPQHF. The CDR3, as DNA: TGTGCCAGCAGCACCCGGGACAGGAGCAATCAGCCCCAGCATTTT.